The 9 T cell receptor beta chains in this list originate from one sample, sequenced in a study of TIL therapy for anti-PD-1-resistant metastatic lung cancer (dated by TCRdb to about 2021). The time point label on this specimen signifies: pre-treatment sample, taken before nivolumab and TIL therapy. Excised metastases, mostly pleural nodules or supraclavicular lymph nodes, were used as baseline tumor samples and were taken from the same resection from which TIL were grown. TCR beta CDR3 regions were amplified from genomic DNA by bias-controlled multiplex PCR with the immunoSEQ v3 hsTCRB kit. TCRdb obtained this table from immuneACCESS and retained in-frame rearrangements with V and J assigned. These tables miss some clones; where compared with another copy, unresolved V genes account for less than half of the shortfall, and the remainder is unexplained. The sample includes more than 90,000 clones, with about three fifths observed a single time. 9.5% to 12% of the sample rests with the top ten.

Sequenced material: tumor tissue, taken at baseline. The receptors were gathered from a person between 30 and 80 years old with non-small cell lung cancer.

V is TRBV19 and J is TRBJ2-3, with D perhaps TRBD2 (5 bases). V was pared by 3 bases and J by 2 bases, with 18 bases between. The CDR3 length is 17 residues. Germline V gene data show CDR1 as LNHDA and CDR2 as SQIVND (reference sequence). The CDR3 loop reads CASSIGWGVTNTDTQYF. The CDR3 coding sequence is TGTGCCAGTAGTATCGGATGGGGAGTCACGAACACAGATACGCAGTATTTT.

Of note for this clone: Mismatch with germline at one junction end may stem from a read error. The chain uses TRBV2 and TRBJ2-1, with TRBD1 identical over 7 bases. The CDR3 totals 14 residues. The germline V gene encodes CDR1 SNHLY and CDR2 FYNNEI. The DNA of the CDR3 is TGTGCCAGCAGGGAAGACAGGGACCACAATGAGCAGTTCTTC. It yields the protein CASREDRDHNEQFF.

V and J are TRBV30 and TRBJ1-4; D call uncertain. The germline V gene has CDR1 GTSNPN and CDR2 SVGIG (reference sequence). The V end lost 0 bases, the J end lost 7 bases, and 12 bases lay between the germline ends. The CDR3 contains 14 residues. CDR3 DNA: TGTGCCTGGAGTGTAACCCCAGAATCTGAAAAACTGTTTTTT. As protein: CAWSVTPESEKLFF.

The chain has TRBV19 and TRBJ1-5, with D tentatively TRBD1 (6 bases). The germline V gene has CDR1 LNHDA and CDR2 SQIVND (reference sequence). There are 13 residues in the CDR3. V was pared by 4 bases and J by 13 bases, with 17 bases between. The CDR3 DNA is TGTGCCAGTAGTACCAAAGGGGTAGGGGGGCAGCATTTT. It specifies CASSTKGVGGQHF.

This clone came up a few times. The CDR3: CASSASGGARETQYF. Here the CDR3 DNA reads TGTGCCAGCAGTGCTAGCGGGGGGGCGCGGGAGACCCAGTACTTC. The J gene is TRBJ2-5, the V gene TRBV2, with 12 bases that match TRBD2. The junction had 5 bases not matched to a gene; V was cut back by 4 bases and J by 5 bases. Per the germline V gene, CDR1 is SNHLY and CDR2 is FYNNEI. The CDR3 is 15 residues long.

The V call is TRBV7-8, the J call TRBJ1-1, with unresolved D. CDR1 and CDR2 (germline): SGHVS, FQNEAQ. CDR3 length equals 13 residues. V lost 7 bases and J lost 4, with 13 bases in between. The CDR3 nucleotides read TGTGCCAGCACCCCTTCACTGGCCACTGAAGCTTTCTTT. It codes for CASTPSLATEAFF.

This clone was counted only a few times. CDR3 coding DNA: TGTGCCAGCAGCTGGGGGTACAATGAGCAGTTCTTC. Translated: CASSWGYNEQFF. The V call is TRBV3-1 (or the pseudogene TRBV3-2), the J call TRBJ2-1, with D perhaps TRBD1 or TRBD2 (5 bases each). Germline V gene sequence: CDR1 LGHDT, CDR2 YNNKEL (reference sequence). The CDR3 is 12 amino acids. Trimming stripped 5 bases from V and 4 bases from J, with 6 bases between.

The rearrangement links TRBV15 to TRBJ1-1, with 9 bases aligning to TRBD1. CDR1 is LNHNV and CDR2 is YYDKDF in the germline V gene (reference sequence). This CDR3 has 16 residues. V shed 8 bases, J shed 0 bases, and the junction held 10 bases outside the gene matches. In DNA, the CDR3 is TGTGCCACCCGCCGAACAGGGGGCTGGGTGAACACTGAAGCTTTCTTT. It yields the protein CATRRTGGWVNTEAFF.

The V gene is TRBV2, the J gene TRBJ2-6; D may be TRBD1 (5 bases). This CDR3 contains 16 residues. Per the germline V gene, CDR1 is SNHLY and CDR2 is FYNNEI. V was clipped by 0 bases and J by 4 bases, with 10 bases between them. The CDR3 region is CASSEARTPGANVLTF. DNA for the CDR3: TGTGCCAGCAGTGAAGCGCGGACACCCGGGGCCAACGTCCTGACTTTC. The entire variable domain, with the rest obtained from reference TRBV2 and TRBJ2-6, is as follows: EPEVTQTPSHQVTQMGQEVILRCVPISNHLYFYWYRQILGQKVEFLVSFYNNEISEKSEIFDDQFSVERPDGSNFTLKIRSTKLEDSAMYFCASSEARTPGANVLTFGAGSRLTVL.